The rows below give T cell receptor beta chains drawn from one sample of a study of blood T cells in healthy people across ages. TCRdb re-called the 5' RACE reads through MiXCR, storing one row per CDR3 protein. The table lists roughly 680,000 distinct CDR3 sequences, roughly 20% of them singletons. Sequenced input: blood. All receptors derive from a man in his 70s in good health. Each CDR3 is given with its conserved first and last residue. The D gene is left open where the match is weak. Some rows have no size entry. The others give once, few or many, or a class for an expanded clone.

V gene	clone size	D gene	J gene	CDR3 DNA	CDR3 protein
TRBV4-2	many	-	TRBJ2-7	TGTGCCAGCAGCCAAGATCTCGCAGCTAGCGACTCCTACGAGCAGTACTTC	CASSQDLAASDSYEQYF
TRBV7-9	-	-	TRBJ2-7	TGTGCCAGCAGCCCCACGGGACTGAGAATCCACGAGCAGTACTTC	CASSPTGLRIHEQYF
TRBV29-1	few	-	TRBJ1-2	TGCAGCGTTGATGGGGGAGCACTTAACTATGGCCACACCTTC	CSVDGGALNYGHTF
TRBV6-6	few	TRBD2	TRBJ2-4	TGTGCCAGCAGCCCTTTTAGCGGGAGGGAGGGGGGAAACATTCAGTACTTC	CASSPFSGREGGNIQYF
TRBV7-9	-	TRBD1	TRBJ2-1	TGTGCCAGCAGCTTCGACAGGGGGGACGATGAGCAGTTCTTC	CASSFDRGDDEQFF
TRBV20-1	-	-	TRBJ2-5	TGCAGTGCCCCCGAGGGGGGTTGCCAAGAGACCCAGTACTTC	CSAPEGGCQETQYF
TRBV2	few	TRBD2	TRBJ2-1	TGTGCCAGCAGGCTAGCGGGAACCAACAATGAGCAGTTCTTC	CASRLAGTNNEQFF
TRBV5-5	-	-	TRBJ2-5	TGTGCCAGCAGTCGGCCCGACTATACACAAGAGACCCAGAACTTC	CASSRPDYTQETQNF
TRBV3-1	few	-	TRBJ2-1	TGTGCCAGCAGCCTATTTGCGAATGAGCAGTTCTTC	CASSLFANEQFF
TRBV2	few	-	TRBJ2-4	TGTGCCAGCAGTGTAGGGCGGGAAAACATTCAGTACTTC	CASSVGRENIQYF
TRBV7-9	-	-	TRBJ2-1	TGTGCCAGCAGCTTAGGGACTAAGCGGTACAATGAGCAGTTCTTC	CASSLGTKRYNEQFF
TRBV20-1	-	TRBD2	TRBJ2-1	TGCAGTGCTAGGGGGGTGACTAGCGGGAGTGGCAATGAGCAGTTCTTC	CSARGVTSGSGNEQFF
TRBV30	-	-	TRBJ1-5	TGTGCCCTCGACGGGGGCCCTAATCAGCCCCAGCATTTT	CALDGGPNQPQHF
TRBV29-1	many	-	TRBJ2-5	TGCAGCGTTGGTCAGCAGAAAGAGACCCAGTACTTC	CSVGQQKETQYF
TRBV5-5	-	-	TRBJ1-1	TGTGCCAGCAGACTTGCGTTGGGCACTGAAGCTTTCTTT	CASRLALGTEAFF
TRBV6-1	-	TRBD2	TRBJ2-7	TGTGCCAGCAGTGAAGATGCTGGACTAGCGGGATCGTCCTACGAGCAGTACTTC	CASSEDAGLAGSSYEQYF
TRBV5-1	-	-	TRBJ1-2	TGCGCCAGCAGCACTACATCGGAGGGTGGCTACACCTTC	CASSTTSEGGYTF
TRBV18	-	-	TRBJ2-5	TGTGCCAGCTCACCCAGAGGGGAAACGGAGTTCTTC	CASSPRGETEFF
TRBV5-6	many	TRBD1	TRBJ1-4	TGTGCCAGCAGCGGGGGACAGGGGCGGAATGAAAAACTGTTTTTT	CASSGGQGRNEKLFF
TRBV7-9	-	-	TRBJ2-3	TGTGCCAGCAGCTTAGGGCACCCCGCGGATACGCAGTATTTT	CASSLGHPADTQYF
TRBV13	many	-	TRBJ1-4	TGTGCCTCCCGTTCGGGCGCCGGTGAAAAACTGTTTTTT	CASRSGAGEKLFF
TRBV12-3/TRBV12-4	few	-	TRBJ1-1	TGTGCCAGCAGGTTGGGGCCTGAAGCTTTCTTT	CASRLGPEAFF
TRBV30	once	-	TRBJ1-2	TGTGCCTGGACAGAAACTAACTATGGCTACACCTTC	CAWTETNYGYTF
TRBV7-2	few	TRBD1	TRBJ1-2	TGTGCCAGCAGCTTAGGGGCCAGGGGGCGAGGCTACACCTTC	CASSLGARGRGYTF
TRBV6-2/TRBV6-3	-	TRBD1	TRBJ1-4	TGTGCCAGCAAGGGGACAGACTTCGGTGATGAAAAACTGTTTTTT	CASKGTDFGDEKLFF
TRBV7-2	few	TRBD2	TRBJ2-7	TGTGCCAGCAGCTTAGTGGCTAGCGGGAAGATATACGAGCAGTACTTC	CASSLVASGKIYEQYF
TRBV5-3	-	-	TRBJ2-3	TGTGCCAGCAGCTTACGAACTACCGGTACCACAGATACGCAGTATTTT	CASSLRTTGTTDTQYF
TRBV29-1	-	TRBD1	TRBJ1-2	TGCAGCGTTGAACGATTACAGGGGTCGAATGGCTACACCTTC	CSVERLQGSNGYTF
TRBV6-2/TRBV6-3	few	TRBD2	TRBJ2-7	TGTGCCAGCAGTAACGACCCGGGACTATACTACGAGCAGTACTTC	CASSNDPGLYYEQYF
TRBV3-1	-	-	TRBJ2-1	TGTGCCAGCAGCCTAAAGGCTGGCAATGAGCAGTTCTTC	CASSLKAGNEQFF
TRBV5-1	few	TRBD1	TRBJ2-7	TGCGCCAGCAGCTTGCGACAGGGGAGCGTCGAGCGGTACTTT	CASSLRQGSVERYF
TRBV27	few	-	TRBJ2-7	TGTGCCAGCAGTTTACGGGGTTCGGGCGACGAGCAGTACTTC	CASSLRGSGDEQYF
TRBV7-6	few	-	TRBJ2-1	TGTGCCAGCAGCGACCAGCGAAATGAGCAGTTCTTC	CASSDQRNEQFF
TRBV29-1	few	TRBD2	TRBJ2-1	TGCAGCGTTGCTAAGGGGACTAGCGCCTACAATGAGCAGTTCTTC	CSVAKGTSAYNEQFF
TRBV20-1	many	TRBD2	TRBJ2-5	TGCAGTGCTCCTATAGCGGGAGGGTACCAAGAGACCCAGTACTTC	CSAPIAGGYQETQYF
TRBV6-2/TRBV6-3	many	TRBD2	TRBJ2-1	TGTGCCAGCAGTTACTGGGGCGGGAGCTCCTACAATGAGCAGTTCTTC	CASSYWGGSSYNEQFF
TRBV6-5	few	-	TRBJ1-1	TGTGCCAGCAGTTACAGGGGTAGGGAAGCTTTCTTT	CASSYRGREAFF
TRBV6-1	-	-	TRBJ1-2	TGTGCCAGCAGTGAATTTGAGGGAAATGGCTACACCTTC	CASSEFEGNGYTF
TRBV7-2	-	TRBD1	TRBJ1-5	TGTGCCAGCAGCTTAGGACAGGGGAGTAGGGAACCCCAGCATTTT	CASSLGQGSREPQHF
TRBV18	-	-	TRBJ1-1	TGTGCCAGCTCACCACCAATGTCCAACACTGGAGCTTTCTTT	CASSPPMSNTGAFF
TRBV3-1	few	-	TRBJ1-1	TGTGCCAGCAGCCATTCCCGTACGATGAACACTGAAGCTTTCTTT	CASSHSRTMNTEAFF
TRBV29-1	-	TRBD1	TRBJ1-1	TGCAGCGTCTCTAAACAGGGGAGAACTGAAGCTTTCTTT	CSVSKQGRTEAFF
TRBV6-5	-	-	TRBJ2-5	TGTGCCAGCAGTTACGGAGGGGGCGGCCGGCAGACCCAGTACTTC	CASSYGGGGRQTQYF
TRBV7-8	few	TRBD1	TRBJ1-1	TGTGCCAGCAGCCCTGGACAGGGAATAGCTTTCTTT	CASSPGQGIAFF
TRBV3-1	-	-	TRBJ2-5	TGTGCCAGCAGCCAAAGGCGGGACCAAGAGACCCAGTACTTC	CASSQRRDQETQYF
TRBV7-2	many	-	TRBJ2-5	TGTGCCAGCAGCTTACTCGAGCGAGAGACCCAGTACTTC	CASSLLERETQYF
TRBV15	-	-	TRBJ2-7	TGTGCCACCAGCAGAGATCCCGGATACGAGCAGTACTTC	CATSRDPGYEQYF
TRBV6-6	few	-	TRBJ2-2	TGTGCCAGCAGTTACTTTGTGACAGCGAACACCGGGGAGCTGTTTTTT	CASSYFVTANTGELFF